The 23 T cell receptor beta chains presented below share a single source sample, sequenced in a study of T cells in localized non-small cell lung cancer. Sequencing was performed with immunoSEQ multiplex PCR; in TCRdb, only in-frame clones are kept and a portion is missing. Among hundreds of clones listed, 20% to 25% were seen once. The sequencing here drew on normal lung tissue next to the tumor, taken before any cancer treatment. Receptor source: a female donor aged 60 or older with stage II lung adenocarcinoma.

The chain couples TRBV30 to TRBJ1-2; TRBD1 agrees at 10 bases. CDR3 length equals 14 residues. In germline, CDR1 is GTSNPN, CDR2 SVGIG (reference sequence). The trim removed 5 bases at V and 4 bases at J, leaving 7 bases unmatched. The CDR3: CAWEDRGQGYGYTF. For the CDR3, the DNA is TGTGCCTGGGAAGACAGGGGGCAGGGCTATGGCTACACCTTC.

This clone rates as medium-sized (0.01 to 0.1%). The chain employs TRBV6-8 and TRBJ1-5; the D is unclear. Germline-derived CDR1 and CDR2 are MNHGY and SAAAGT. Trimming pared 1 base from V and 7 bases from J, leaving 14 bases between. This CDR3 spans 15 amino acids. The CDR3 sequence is CASSYLPLRGQPQHF. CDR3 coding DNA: TGTGCCAGCAGTTACTTGCCCCTCCGTGGCCAGCCCCAGCATTTT.

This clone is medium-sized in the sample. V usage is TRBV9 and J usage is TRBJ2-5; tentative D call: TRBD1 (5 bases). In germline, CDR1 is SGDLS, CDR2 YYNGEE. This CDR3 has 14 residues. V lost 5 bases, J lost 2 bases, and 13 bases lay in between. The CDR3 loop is CASSHRTPQETQYF. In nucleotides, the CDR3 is TGTGCCAGCAGTCACAGGACGCCTCAAGAGACCCAGTACTTC.

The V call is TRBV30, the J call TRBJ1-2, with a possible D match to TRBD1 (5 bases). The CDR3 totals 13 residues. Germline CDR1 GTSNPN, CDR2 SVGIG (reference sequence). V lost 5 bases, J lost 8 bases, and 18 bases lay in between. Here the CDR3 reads CAWAFGTLGGYTF. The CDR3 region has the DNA TGTGCCTGGGCGTTCGGGACCTTGGGAGGCTACACCTTC.

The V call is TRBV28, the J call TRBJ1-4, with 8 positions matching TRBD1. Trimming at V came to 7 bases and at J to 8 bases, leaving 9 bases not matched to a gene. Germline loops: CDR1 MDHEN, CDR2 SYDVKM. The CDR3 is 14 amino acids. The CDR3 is CASTRADRDEKLFF. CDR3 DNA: TGTGCCAGCACTAGAGCGGACAGGGACGAAAAACTGTTTTTT.

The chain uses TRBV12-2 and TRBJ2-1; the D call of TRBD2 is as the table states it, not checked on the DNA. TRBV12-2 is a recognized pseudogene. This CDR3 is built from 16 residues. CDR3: CASRLAPGEVDNEQFF. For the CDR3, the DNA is TGTGCAAGTCGCTTAGCGCCCGGGGAGGTGGACAATGAGCAGTTCTTC.

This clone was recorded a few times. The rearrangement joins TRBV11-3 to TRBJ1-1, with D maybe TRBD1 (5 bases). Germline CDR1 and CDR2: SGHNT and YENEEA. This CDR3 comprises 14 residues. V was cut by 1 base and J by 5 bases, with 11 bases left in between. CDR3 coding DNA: TGTGCCAGCAGCTTAGTTCGGGGCGGAACTGAAGCTTTCTTT. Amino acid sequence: CASSLVRGGTEAFF.

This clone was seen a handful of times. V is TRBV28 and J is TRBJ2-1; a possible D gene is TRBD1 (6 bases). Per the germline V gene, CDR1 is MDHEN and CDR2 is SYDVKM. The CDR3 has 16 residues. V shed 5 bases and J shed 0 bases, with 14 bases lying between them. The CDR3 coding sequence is TGTGCCAGCAGTCCCCCAGGGGCCAGCTCCTACAATGAGCAGTTCTTC. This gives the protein CASSPPGASSYNEQFF.

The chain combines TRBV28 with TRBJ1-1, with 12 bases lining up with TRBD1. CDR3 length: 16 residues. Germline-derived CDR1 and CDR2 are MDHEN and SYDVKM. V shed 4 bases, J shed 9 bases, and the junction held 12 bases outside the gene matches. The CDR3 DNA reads TGTGCCAGCAGTTCCGTATCGGACCGGGACAGGGGGCAAGCTTTCTTT. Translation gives CASSSVSDRDRGQAFF.

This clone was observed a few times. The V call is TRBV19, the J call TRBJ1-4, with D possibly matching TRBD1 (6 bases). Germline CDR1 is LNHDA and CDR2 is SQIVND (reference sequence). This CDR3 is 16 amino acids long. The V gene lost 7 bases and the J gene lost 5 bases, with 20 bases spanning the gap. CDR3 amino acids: CASKDRRGGTNEKLFF. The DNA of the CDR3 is TGTGCCAGTAAGGACCGACGGGGGGGCACCAATGAAAAACTGTTTTTT.

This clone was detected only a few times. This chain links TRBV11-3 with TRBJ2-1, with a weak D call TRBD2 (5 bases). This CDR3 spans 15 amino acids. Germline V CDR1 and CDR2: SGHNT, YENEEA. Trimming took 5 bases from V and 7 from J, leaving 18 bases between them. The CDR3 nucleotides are TGTGCCAGCAGCCTACGGGGTCGGGGTGAGAATGAGCAGTTCTTC. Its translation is CASSLRGRGENEQFF.

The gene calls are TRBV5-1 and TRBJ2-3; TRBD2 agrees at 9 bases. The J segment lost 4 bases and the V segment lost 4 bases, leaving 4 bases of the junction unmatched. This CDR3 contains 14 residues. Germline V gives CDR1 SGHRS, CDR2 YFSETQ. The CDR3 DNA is TGCGCCAGCAGCCCTGGACTAGCGTCAGATACGCAGTATTTT. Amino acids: CASSPGLASDTQYF. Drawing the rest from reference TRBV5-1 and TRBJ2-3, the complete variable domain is KAGVTQTPRYLIKTRGQQVTLSCSPISGHRSVSWYQQTPGQGLQFLFEYFSETQRNKGNFPGRFSGRQFSNSRSEMNVSTLELGDSALYLCASSPGLASDTQYFGPGTRLTVL.

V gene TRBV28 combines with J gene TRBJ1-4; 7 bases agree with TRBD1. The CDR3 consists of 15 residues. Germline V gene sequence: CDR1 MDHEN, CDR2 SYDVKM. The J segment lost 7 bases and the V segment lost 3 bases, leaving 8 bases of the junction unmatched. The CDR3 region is CASSFPGGSGEKLFF. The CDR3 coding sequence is TGTGCCAGCAGTTTCCCAGGGGGTTCGGGTGAAAAACTGTTTTTT.

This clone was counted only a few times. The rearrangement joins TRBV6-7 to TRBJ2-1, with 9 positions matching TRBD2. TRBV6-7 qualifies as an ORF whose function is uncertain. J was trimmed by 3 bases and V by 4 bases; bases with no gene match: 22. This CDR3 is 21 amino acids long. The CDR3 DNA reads TGTGCCAGCAGTTCCCTATCCGGGGGTAGATTAGCGGGGGCCCACTACAATGAGCAGTTCTTC. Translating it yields CASSSLSGGRLAGAHYNEQFF.

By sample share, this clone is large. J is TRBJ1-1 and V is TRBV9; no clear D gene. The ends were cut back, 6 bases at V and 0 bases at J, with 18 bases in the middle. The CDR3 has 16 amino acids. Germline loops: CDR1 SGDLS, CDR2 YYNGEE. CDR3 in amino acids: CASTPLKGLMNTEAFF. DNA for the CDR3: TGTGCCAGCACCCCCCTGAAGGGCCTAATGAACACTGAAGCTTTCTTT.

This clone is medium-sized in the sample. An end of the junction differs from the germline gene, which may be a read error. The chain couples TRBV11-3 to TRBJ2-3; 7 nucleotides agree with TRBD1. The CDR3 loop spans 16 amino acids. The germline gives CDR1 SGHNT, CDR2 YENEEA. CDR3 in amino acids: CASSLGDRILTDTQYF. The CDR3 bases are TGTGCTAGCAGCTTGGGGGACAGAATCCTCACAGATACGCAGTATTTT.

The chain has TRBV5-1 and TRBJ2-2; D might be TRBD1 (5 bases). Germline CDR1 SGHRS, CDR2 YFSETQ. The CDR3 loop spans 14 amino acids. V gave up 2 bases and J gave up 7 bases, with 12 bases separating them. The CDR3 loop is CASSFPGLDGELFF. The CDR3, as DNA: TGCGCCAGCAGCTTTCCAGGGCTCGACGGGGAGCTGTTTTTT.

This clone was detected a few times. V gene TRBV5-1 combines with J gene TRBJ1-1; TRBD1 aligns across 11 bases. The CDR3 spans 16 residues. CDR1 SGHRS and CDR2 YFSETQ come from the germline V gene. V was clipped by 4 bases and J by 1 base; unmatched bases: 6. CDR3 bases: TGCGCCAGCAGCCCGGACAGGGGGCGTAGGAACACTGAAGCTTTCTTT. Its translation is CASSPDRGRRNTEAFF.

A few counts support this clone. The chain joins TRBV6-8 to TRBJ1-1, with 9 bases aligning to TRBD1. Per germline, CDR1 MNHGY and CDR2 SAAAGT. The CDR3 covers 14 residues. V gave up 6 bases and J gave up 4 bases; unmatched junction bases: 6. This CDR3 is CASSSTGGGTEAFF. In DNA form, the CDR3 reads TGTGCCAGCAGCTCCACAGGGGGCGGCACTGAAGCTTTCTTT.

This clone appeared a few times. The CDR3 reads CASSGLWDNYGYTF. The DNA for the CDR3 is TGTGCCAGTAGTGGACTGTGGGACAACTATGGCTACACCTTC. V gene TRBV19 combines with J gene TRBJ1-2; the D gene is possibly TRBD1 (5 bases). V was clipped by 5 bases and J by 2 bases, with 12 bases between them. Germline V gene data show CDR1 as LNHDA and CDR2 as SQIVND (reference sequence). The CDR3 spans 14 residues.

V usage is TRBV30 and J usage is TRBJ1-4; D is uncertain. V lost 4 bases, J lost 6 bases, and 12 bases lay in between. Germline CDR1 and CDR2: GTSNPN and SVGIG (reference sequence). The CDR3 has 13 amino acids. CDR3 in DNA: TGTGCCTGGAACGGGAAGGGTGATGAAAAACTGTTTTTT. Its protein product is CAWNGKGDEKLFF.

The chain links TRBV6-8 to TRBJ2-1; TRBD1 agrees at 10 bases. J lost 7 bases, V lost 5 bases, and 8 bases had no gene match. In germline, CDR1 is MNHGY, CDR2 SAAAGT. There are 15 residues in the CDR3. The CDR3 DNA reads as TGTGCCAGCAGTGTATGGGACAGGGGTGGGAATGAGCAGTTCTTC. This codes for CASSVWDRGGNEQFF.

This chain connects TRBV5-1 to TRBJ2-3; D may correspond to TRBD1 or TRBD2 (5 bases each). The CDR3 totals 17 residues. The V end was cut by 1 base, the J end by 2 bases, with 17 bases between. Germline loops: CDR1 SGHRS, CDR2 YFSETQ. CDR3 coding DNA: TGCGCCAGCAGCTTGAATACAGGCGGGTATTCCACAGATACGCAGTATTTT. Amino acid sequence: CASSLNTGGYSTDTQYF.